One and the same sample provided the 11 T cell receptor beta chains below, sequenced in a study of T-cell reconstitution after alpha-beta-depleted transplantation in children. TCRbeta library construction was performed incorporating unique molecular identifiers. TCRdb re-called the PCR reads with MiXCR, one entry per CDR3 protein. The table includes a few hundred thousand distinct CDR3 sequences, approximately 11% detected once. The starting material was PBMCs from the stem cell graft donor, obtained from the stem cell graft. These receptors were obtained from a human donor who donated a stem cell graft to a child with acute myeloid leukemia.

The chain has TRBV5-1 and TRBJ2-6; D tentatively reads TRBD1 or TRBD2 (6 bases each). Per the germline V gene, CDR1 is SGHRS and CDR2 is YFSETQ. Trimming cost V 0 bases and J 0 bases, with 16 bases left between them. The CDR3 spans 19 residues. The CDR3 loop reads CASSLARGALSSGANVLTF. The DNA for the CDR3 is TGCGCCAGCAGCTTGGCTAGGGGGGCCCTGAGCTCTGGGGCCAACGTCCTGACTTTC.

This clonotype was recorded a few times. The chain uses TRBV12-3 or TRBV12-4 and TRBJ2-6; weak D call: TRBD1 (5 bases). The CDR3 length is 14 residues. V was clipped by 6 bases and J by 4 bases, with 10 bases between them. The CDR3 DNA reads TGTGCCAGCAGCACAGGTGACGGGGCCAACGTCCTGACTTTC. It specifies CASSTGDGANVLTF.

This clonotype was observed many times. This CDR3 reads CASSPSFPEAFF. CDR3 nucleotides: TGTGCCAGCAGCCCATCCTTCCCTGAAGCTTTCTTT. The gene calls are TRBV6-6 and TRBJ1-1; D unresolved. The V end was cut by 6 bases, the J end by 6 bases, with 11 bases between. Looked up from germline, CDR1 is MNHNY and CDR2 is SVGAGI (reference sequence). CDR3 size: 12 residues.

This clonotype occurred a few times. The chain employs TRBV20-1 and TRBJ2-2, with 10 bases that match TRBD2. The length of the CDR3 is 18 residues. Per the germline V gene, CDR1 is DFQATT and CDR2 is SNEGSKA (reference sequence). The V and J ends lost 0 bases and 7 bases, in that order; junction bases with no gene match: 14. CDR3 sequence (DNA): TGCAGTGCTAGAGATCTAGCTAGCGGGAGAGCCGAGGACGGGGAGCTGTTTTTT. This translates into CSARDLASGRAEDGELFF.

This clonotype was seen ten or more times. J is TRBJ2-1 and V is TRBV9, with TRBD1 identical over 10 bases. CDR3 length: 16 residues. The germline V gene has CDR1 SGDLS and CDR2 YYNGEE. Trimming at V came to 3 bases and at J to 6 bases, leaving 9 bases not matched to a gene. CDR3 region: CASSAGDRGGINEQFF. Written as DNA, the CDR3 is TGTGCCAGCAGCGCCGGGGACAGGGGAGGAATCAATGAGCAGTTCTTC.

This clonotype has just a few counts. V and J are TRBV4-1 and TRBJ1-2; D uncertain. V lost 4 bases and J 2 bases, leaving 11 bases between the germline ends. This CDR3 has 14 amino acids. Germline values: CDR1 MGHRA, CDR2 YSYEKL. CDR3 in DNA: TGCGCCAGCAGCCCTGCCGCGGGGAACTATGGCTACACCTTC. Its protein is CASSPAAGNYGYTF.

This clonotype was seen only a few times. The gene calls are TRBV7-9 and TRBJ2-1; D ambiguous. Trimming pared 3 bases from V and 10 bases from J, leaving 4 bases between. The CDR3 has 10 amino acids. Germline V lookup: CDR1 SEHNR, CDR2 FQNEAQ (reference sequence). In DNA, the CDR3 is TGTGCCAGCAGCTTGGAGGAGCAGTTCTTC. The encoded protein is CASSLEEQFF.

Ten or more counts support this clonotype. This sequence joins TRBV27 and TRBJ1-1, with D possibly being TRBD1 (5 bases). This CDR3 region has 15 residues. The V and J ends lost 0 bases and 7 bases respectively, with 15 bases between them. Germline V gene sequence: CDR1 MNHEY, CDR2 SMNVEV (reference sequence). The CDR3: CASSLSTPGPFEAFF. The CDR3 DNA sequence: TGTGCCAGCAGTTTATCGACCCCGGGACCGTTTGAAGCTTTCTTT.

V usage is TRBV3-1 and J usage is TRBJ2-7; 11 nucleotides match TRBD1. This CDR3 is 15 amino acids long. Germline V CDR1 and CDR2: LGHDT, YNNKEL (reference sequence). V lost 2 bases, J lost 3 bases, and 3 bases stayed unmatched. Written as DNA, the CDR3 is TGTGCCAGCAGCCAAACCGGGACAGGGGGCTACGAGCAGTACTTC. Translating gives CASSQTGTGGYEQYF.

V and J are TRBV5-1 and TRBJ2-1; 9 positions match TRBD1. The V gene end was trimmed by 6 bases and the J gene end by 3 bases; junction bases not matched to a gene: 7. Germline-derived CDR1 and CDR2 are SGHRS and YFSETQ. CDR3 length: 15 amino acids. DNA of the CDR3: TGCGCCAGCAAATCCGGGACAGGGTTCTACAATGAGCAGTTCTTC. Residues: CASKSGTGFYNEQFF.

In this sample, this clonotype turned up a few times. The chain couples TRBV5-1 to TRBJ2-1; 10 bases agree with TRBD1. This CDR3 is 17 amino acids long. Germline trimming cut 5 bases from V and 4 bases from J; bases unmatched to any gene: 12. CDR1 is SGHRS and CDR2 is YFSETQ in the germline V gene. CDR3 sequence: CASSFGTGDYLYNEQFF. The CDR3, as DNA: TGCGCCAGCAGTTTTGGGACAGGGGATTACCTGTACAATGAGCAGTTCTTC.